The rows below give T cell receptor beta chains drawn from one sample of a study of T cell clonotyping in hematopoietic cell transplantation. The repertoire was sequenced with immunoSEQ multiplex PCR; TCRdb's copy has only in-frame clones and lacks some. The sample lists approximately 9,000 clones, roughly 84% occurring once. Specimen: peripheral blood mononuclear cells, collected before stem cell transplant. These TCRs come from a man in his 60s with acute myeloid leukemia. Some clones in this sample may be carry-over from other donors' samples. Each CDR3 is given with its conserved first and last residue. A D gene is named only where the DNA matches it firmly. Clone size, where shown, is once, few, many, or a class for clones that have expanded.

d_call: NA; cdr3_length: 15; clone_size: NA; v_call: TRBV30; j_call: TRBJ1-3; cdr3_nt: TGTGCCTGGAGTAGGGCTTACAGCTCTGGAAACACCATATATTTT; cdr3_aa: CAWSRAYSSGNTIYF
d_call: TRBD2; cdr3_length: 12; clone_size: NA; v_call: TRBV30; j_call: TRBJ2-3; cdr3_nt: TGTGCCTGGAAGCTACTAGCGGGCCCGCAGTATTTT; cdr3_aa: CAWKLLAGPQYF
d_call: NA; cdr3_length: 15; clone_size: NA; v_call: TRBV7-2; j_call: TRBJ2-3; cdr3_nt: TGTGCCAGCAGCTTACGTTCGGCTAACACAGATACGCAGTATTTT; cdr3_aa: CASSLRSANTDTQYF
d_call: NA; cdr3_length: 11; clone_size: NA; v_call: TRBV7-2; j_call: TRBJ2-4; cdr3_nt: TGTGCCAGCAGCCTCGGGAACATTCAGTACTTC; cdr3_aa: CASSLGNIQYF
d_call: TRBD1; cdr3_length: 15; clone_size: NA; v_call: TRBV30; j_call: TRBJ1-5; cdr3_nt: TGTGCCTGGAGTCGGGACAGTTCTAGCAATCAGCCCCAGCATTTT; cdr3_aa: CAWSRDSSSNQPQHF
d_call: TRBD1; cdr3_length: 14; clone_size: NA; v_call: TRBV28; j_call: TRBJ1-5; cdr3_nt: TGTGCCAGCAAAACCGGACAGGGAGACCAGCCCCAGCATTTT; cdr3_aa: CASKTGQGDQPQHF
d_call: NA; cdr3_length: 14; clone_size: NA; v_call: TRBV10-3; j_call: TRBJ1-2; cdr3_nt: TGTGCCATCAGTGAATCGGCAGGCCCGTATGGCTACACCTTC; cdr3_aa: CAISESAGPYGYTF
d_call: NA; cdr3_length: 15; clone_size: NA; v_call: TRBV9; j_call: TRBJ2-3; cdr3_nt: TGTGCCAGCAGCGTAGCCCCGCGGAGCACAGATACGCAGTATTTT; cdr3_aa: CASSVAPRSTDTQYF
d_call: NA; cdr3_length: 17; clone_size: NA; v_call: TRBV5-4; j_call: TRBJ2-5; cdr3_nt: TGTGCCAGCAGCTTGGCAGGCCGTCGACAGGCAGGGGAGACCCAGTACTTC; cdr3_aa: CASSLAGRRQAGETQYF
d_call: NA; cdr3_length: 11; clone_size: NA; v_call: TRBV30; j_call: TRBJ1-4; cdr3_nt: TGTGCCTGGAGCCCAGGAGAAAAACTGTTTTTT; cdr3_aa: CAWSPGEKLFF
d_call: NA; cdr3_length: 15; clone_size: NA; v_call: TRBV7-8; j_call: TRBJ1-3; cdr3_nt: TGTGCCAGCAGCTTAGTGCGGTTCTCTGGAAACACCATATATTTT; cdr3_aa: CASSLVRFSGNTIYF
d_call: NA; cdr3_length: 15; clone_size: few; v_call: TRBV19; j_call: TRBJ2-3; cdr3_nt: TGTGCCAGTAGTAACTACGGGGGGCTGGGAGATACGCAGTATTTT; cdr3_aa: CASSNYGGLGDTQYF
d_call: NA; cdr3_length: 13; clone_size: NA; v_call: TRBV5-1; j_call: TRBJ2-1; cdr3_nt: TGCGCCGGAACAGGGAACTGGGAGGGTGAGCAGTTCTTC; cdr3_aa: CAGTGNWEGEQFF
d_call: NA; cdr3_length: 12; clone_size: NA; v_call: TRBV25-1; j_call: TRBJ2-1; cdr3_nt: TGTGCCAGCAGTGAGGGACGGCAAGAGCAGTTCTTC; cdr3_aa: CASSEGRQEQFF
d_call: NA; cdr3_length: 13; clone_size: NA; v_call: TRBV25-1; j_call: TRBJ1-1; cdr3_nt: TGTGCCAGCAGAACAGGGTGGAACACTGAAGCTTTCTTT; cdr3_aa: CASRTGWNTEAFF
d_call: TRBD2; cdr3_length: 20; clone_size: NA; v_call: TRBV19; j_call: TRBJ2-2; cdr3_nt: TGTGCCAGTACCGTAGCGGGGCTGGGACTAGCGGGAGGGACCACCGGGGAGCTGTTTTTT; cdr3_aa: CASTVAGLGLAGGTTGELFF
d_call: NA; cdr3_length: 15; clone_size: NA; v_call: TRBV5-4; j_call: TRBJ2-3; cdr3_nt: TGTGCCAGCACCCCCCCGGGAAGTAGCACAGATACGCAGTATTTT; cdr3_aa: CASTPPGSSTDTQYF
d_call: TRBD2; cdr3_length: 14; clone_size: large; v_call: TRBV10-1; j_call: TRBJ2-7; cdr3_nt: TGCGCCACTTCGACTAGCGGGAGAGTCTACGAGCAGTACTTC; cdr3_aa: CATSTSGRVYEQYF
d_call: NA; cdr3_length: 13; clone_size: few; v_call: TRBV7-2; j_call: TRBJ1-2; cdr3_nt: TGTGCCAGCAGCTCGCCCGCAGTCTATGGCTACACCTTC; cdr3_aa: CASSSPAVYGYTF
d_call: TRBD1; cdr3_length: 14; clone_size: NA; v_call: TRBV5-8; j_call: TRBJ2-2; cdr3_nt: TGTGCCAGCAGCATCGGGACAGGGACCGGGGAGCTGTTTTTT; cdr3_aa: CASSIGTGTGELFF
d_call: NA; cdr3_length: 12; clone_size: few; v_call: TRBV28; j_call: TRBJ2-7; cdr3_nt: TGTGCCAGCAGTTTACTAGCCTCCGAGCAGTACTTC; cdr3_aa: CASSLLASEQYF
d_call: NA; cdr3_length: 12; clone_size: NA; v_call: TRBV25-1; j_call: TRBJ1-4; cdr3_nt: TGTGCCAGCAGGGGGCCTAATGAAAAACTGTTTTTT; cdr3_aa: CASRGPNEKLFF
d_call: NA; cdr3_length: 17; clone_size: NA; v_call: TRBV15; j_call: TRBJ2-2; cdr3_nt: TGTGCCACCAGCAGAGATCAGTCAGCGGCGAACACCGGGGAGCTGTTTTTT; cdr3_aa: CATSRDQSAANTGELFF
d_call: TRBD2; cdr3_length: 14; clone_size: once; v_call: TRBV30; j_call: TRBJ2-3; cdr3_nt: TGTGCCTGGAGTGGACGGGGGGGAAGCGATACGCAGTATTTT; cdr3_aa: CAWSGRGGSDTQYF
d_call: TRBD1; cdr3_length: 17; clone_size: NA; v_call: TRBV27; j_call: TRBJ2-6; cdr3_nt: TGTGCCAGCACTAGGGACAGGGTGAGGTTGGGGGCCAACGTCCTGACTTTC; cdr3_aa: CASTRDRVRLGANVLTF
d_call: NA; cdr3_length: 14; clone_size: NA; v_call: TRBV18; j_call: TRBJ1-1; cdr3_nt: TGTGCCAGCTCACCATTAAGGGAATCCCACGAAGCTTTCTTT; cdr3_aa: CASSPLRESHEAFF
d_call: NA; cdr3_length: 12; clone_size: NA; v_call: TRBV10-3; j_call: TRBJ1-2; cdr3_nt: TGTGCCATCAGTGAGTTGGAGGGGAGCTACACCTTC; cdr3_aa: CAISELEGSYTF
d_call: NA; cdr3_length: 14; clone_size: few; v_call: TRBV6-1; j_call: TRBJ2-2; cdr3_nt: TGTGCCAGCCTTTCCCAGGGGCTGCCCGGGGAGCTGTTTTTT; cdr3_aa: CASLSQGLPGELFF
d_call: NA; cdr3_length: 13; clone_size: NA; v_call: TRBV6-1; j_call: TRBJ1-2; cdr3_nt: TGTGCCAGCATTGGCCAGGCTAACTATGGCTACACCTTC; cdr3_aa: CASIGQANYGYTF
d_call: NA; cdr3_length: 15; clone_size: NA; v_call: TRBV11-2; j_call: TRBJ2-7; cdr3_nt: TGTGCCAGCAGCTTAGAACGGGACCGAAGTTACGAGCAGTACTTC; cdr3_aa: CASSLERDRSYEQYF
d_call: TRBD2; cdr3_length: 15; clone_size: few; v_call: TRBV5-4; j_call: TRBJ2-1; cdr3_nt: TGTGCCAGCAGCACCAGACTAGCGGAAAACAATGAGCAGTTCTTC; cdr3_aa: CASSTRLAENNEQFF
d_call: NA; cdr3_length: 15; clone_size: NA; v_call: TRBV7-6; j_call: TRBJ1-4; cdr3_nt: TGTGCCAGCAGCTTAGTACAAAACAGGGATGAAAAACTGTTTTTT; cdr3_aa: CASSLVQNRDEKLFF
d_call: NA; cdr3_length: 12; clone_size: NA; v_call: TRBV9; j_call: TRBJ1-3; cdr3_nt: TGTGCCAGCAGCGTAGAGTACGACACCATATATTTT; cdr3_aa: CASSVEYDTIYF
d_call: TRBD1; cdr3_length: 13; clone_size: NA; v_call: TRBV2; j_call: TRBJ2-7; cdr3_nt: TGTGCCAGCAGAAGGACAGGGGGGATCGAGCAGTACTTC; cdr3_aa: CASRRTGGIEQYF
d_call: NA; cdr3_length: 15; clone_size: NA; v_call: TRBV9; j_call: TRBJ2-7; cdr3_nt: TGTGCCAGCAGCGTAGCCAGCCAGGGATCCTACGAGCAGTACTTC; cdr3_aa: CASSVASQGSYEQYF
d_call: NA; cdr3_length: 12; clone_size: few; v_call: TRBV6-5; j_call: TRBJ2-3; cdr3_nt: TGTGCCAGCAGCGGGCTTACAGATACGCAGTATTTT; cdr3_aa: CASSGLTDTQYF
d_call: TRBD1; cdr3_length: 15; clone_size: NA; v_call: TRBV29-1; j_call: TRBJ2-5; cdr3_nt: TGCAGCGTCCACGGGGCGCAGGGGGCTCGCGAGACCCAGTACTTC; cdr3_aa: CSVHGAQGARETQYF
d_call: TRBD1; cdr3_length: 17; clone_size: NA; v_call: TRBV28; j_call: TRBJ1-2; cdr3_nt: TGTGCCAGCAGCCCTAGAGGATCGTGGACAGGGGGATATGGCTACACCTTC; cdr3_aa: CASSPRGSWTGGYGYTF
d_call: NA; cdr3_length: 12; clone_size: NA; v_call: TRBV30; j_call: TRBJ2-1; cdr3_nt: TGTGCCTGGAGTGAGGGCTTCGGTGAGCAGTTCTTC; cdr3_aa: CAWSEGFGEQFF
d_call: TRBD1; cdr3_length: 12; clone_size: NA; v_call: TRBV30; j_call: TRBJ2-1; cdr3_nt: TGTGCCTGCCCAAACAGGGGGAATGAGCAGTTCTTC; cdr3_aa: CACPNRGNEQFF
d_call: NA; cdr3_length: 13; clone_size: NA; v_call: TRBV19; j_call: TRBJ2-5; cdr3_nt: TGTGCCAGTAGTATGGCTAGCAGAGAGACCCAGTACTTC; cdr3_aa: CASSMASRETQYF
d_call: TRBD2; cdr3_length: 14; clone_size: NA; v_call: TRBV2; j_call: TRBJ2-5; cdr3_nt: TGTGCCAGCAGTGAGGGACTAGCGGAAGAGACCCAGTACTTC; cdr3_aa: CASSEGLAEETQYF
d_call: NA; cdr3_length: 14; clone_size: NA; v_call: TRBV6-1; j_call: TRBJ2-7; cdr3_nt: TGTGCCAGCAGTGAAATACCGGATCTGGACGAGCAGTACTTC; cdr3_aa: CASSEIPDLDEQYF
d_call: NA; cdr3_length: 15; clone_size: NA; v_call: TRBV6-5; j_call: TRBJ1-5; cdr3_nt: TGTGCCAGCAGTTTGAGTAGAAGAGAATCTCAGCCCCAGCATTTT; cdr3_aa: CASSLSRRESQPQHF
d_call: NA; cdr3_length: 13; clone_size: NA; v_call: TRBV6-1; j_call: TRBJ1-2; cdr3_nt: TGTGCCAGCAGACCTGACGGATCCTATGGCTACACCTTC; cdr3_aa: CASRPDGSYGYTF
d_call: TRBD1; cdr3_length: 14; clone_size: NA; v_call: TRBV19; j_call: TRBJ1-5; cdr3_nt: TGTGCCACTAAGACGGGGACAGGGGGTCAGCCCCAGCATTTT; cdr3_aa: CATKTGTGGQPQHF
d_call: NA; cdr3_length: 19; clone_size: NA; v_call: TRBV19; j_call: TRBJ1-1; cdr3_nt: TGTGCCAGTAGTATTCGGGCCGGCGGGGGGGTCGGTGCGAACACTGAAGCTTTCTTT; cdr3_aa: CASSIRAGGGVGANTEAFF
d_call: NA; cdr3_length: 14; clone_size: NA; v_call: TRBV11-1; j_call: TRBJ1-1; cdr3_nt: TGTGCCAGCAGCTTAGCAGGGACGAACACTGAAGCTTTCTTT; cdr3_aa: CASSLAGTNTEAFF
d_call: TRBD1; cdr3_length: 13; clone_size: NA; v_call: TRBV6-5; j_call: TRBJ2-7; cdr3_nt: TGTGCCAGCAGAACGGACAGGGCGGGAGAGCAGTACTTC; cdr3_aa: CASRTDRAGEQYF
d_call: NA; cdr3_length: 16; clone_size: NA; v_call: TRBV28; j_call: TRBJ2-2; cdr3_nt: TGTGCCAGCAGTTCGGACAGCGGGGCGAACACCGGGGAGCTGTTTTTT; cdr3_aa: CASSSDSGANTGELFF
d_call: NA; cdr3_length: 14; clone_size: NA; v_call: TRBV7-9; j_call: TRBJ1-3; cdr3_nt: TGTGCCAGCAGCGATCCCGCCCCATGGAACACCATATATTTT; cdr3_aa: CASSDPAPWNTIYF
d_call: NA; cdr3_length: 14; clone_size: NA; v_call: TRBV7-2; j_call: TRBJ1-1; cdr3_nt: TGTGCCAGCAGCTCGGACAGTGGGAACACTGAAGCTTTCTTT; cdr3_aa: CASSSDSGNTEAFF
d_call: NA; cdr3_length: 14; clone_size: NA; v_call: TRBV2; j_call: TRBJ2-1; cdr3_nt: TGTGCCATCCAGGGGAGCGGTAATTACAATGAGCAGTTCTTC; cdr3_aa: CAIQGSGNYNEQFF
d_call: NA; cdr3_length: 16; clone_size: NA; v_call: TRBV5-1; j_call: TRBJ1-1; cdr3_nt: TGCGCCAGCAGCTTGGGGGGGAGTGGGGGAATGACTGAAGCTTTCTTT; cdr3_aa: CASSLGGSGGMTEAFF
d_call: TRBD1; cdr3_length: 15; clone_size: NA; v_call: TRBV6-1; j_call: TRBJ1-5; cdr3_nt: TGTGCCAGCAGTCACAGGGGGGACTTCAATCAGCCCCAGCATTTT; cdr3_aa: CASSHRGDFNQPQHF